This T cell receptor beta chain is drawn from a study of CDR3 diversity in severe acne. The CDR3 spans 17 residues. Losses at the gene ends were 6 bases for V and 3 bases for J; bases not matched to a gene: 10. Germline V lookup: CDR1 MNHEY, CDR2 SVGAGI. A single record per CDR3 protein comes from TCRdb applying MiXCR to the PCR reads. The sample includes roughly 81,000 distinct CDR3 sequences, about half of them seen just once. The sample holds many counts of this clonotype. The sequence derives from a male donor in good health, serving as a control. The sequenced sample consisted of blood. The chain uses TRBV6-5 and TRBJ2-1; TRBD1 matches at 11 bases. The CDR3 reads CASRKLGGTGGYNEQFF. The CDR3 nucleotides read TGTGCCAGCAGAAAACTGGGCGGGACAGGGGGCTACAATGAGCAGTTCTTC.